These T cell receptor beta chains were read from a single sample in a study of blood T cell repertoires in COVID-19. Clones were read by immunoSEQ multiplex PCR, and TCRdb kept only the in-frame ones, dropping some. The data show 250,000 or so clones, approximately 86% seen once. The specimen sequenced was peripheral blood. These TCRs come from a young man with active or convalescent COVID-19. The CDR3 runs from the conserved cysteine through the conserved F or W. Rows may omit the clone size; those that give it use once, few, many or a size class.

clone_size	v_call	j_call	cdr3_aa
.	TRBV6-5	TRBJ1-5	CASSYRGSNQPQHF
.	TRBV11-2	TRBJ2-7	CASSSQGPYEQYF
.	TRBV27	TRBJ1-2	CASSPLAGTDYGYTF
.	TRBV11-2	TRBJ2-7	CASSRTSGSYEQYF
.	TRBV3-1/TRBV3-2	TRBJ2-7	CASSQDHSSSYEQYF
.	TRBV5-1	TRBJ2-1	CASSLVTSEQFF
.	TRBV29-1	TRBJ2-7	CSVGQGGGSYEQYF
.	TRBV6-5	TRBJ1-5	CASKATGGVQPQHF
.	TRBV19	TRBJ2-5	CASSTSSGQETQYF
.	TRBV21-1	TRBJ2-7	CASSFSSLISYEQYF
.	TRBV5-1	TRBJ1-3	CASSLELTGGDGNTIYF
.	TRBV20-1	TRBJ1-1	CSASFQVENTEAFF
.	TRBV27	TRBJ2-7	CASSRDRNYEQYF
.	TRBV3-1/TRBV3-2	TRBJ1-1	CASSRGQGAGTEAFF
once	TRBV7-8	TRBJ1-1	CASSLETTGYAEAFF
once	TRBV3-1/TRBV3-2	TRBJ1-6	CASSQDPNFGSPLHF
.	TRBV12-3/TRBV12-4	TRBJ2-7	CATSERGFYEQYF
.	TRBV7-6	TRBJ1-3	CASSLWASSNSGNTIYF
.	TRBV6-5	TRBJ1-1	CASTWTGVGSTEAFF
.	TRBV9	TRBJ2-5	CASSEGQGPGETQYF
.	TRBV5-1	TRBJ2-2	CASSSGRAYPGELFF
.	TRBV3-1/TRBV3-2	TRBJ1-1	CASSHSDRTIMNTEAFF
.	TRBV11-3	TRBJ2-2	CASSLVAGTGELFF
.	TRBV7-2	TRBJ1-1	CASSSLPTGTEAFF
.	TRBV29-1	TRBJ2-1	CSVVFGWGDTYNEQFF
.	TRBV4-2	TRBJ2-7	CASSQVLAGRNYEQYF
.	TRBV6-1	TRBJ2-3	CASSAPDRGFADTQYF
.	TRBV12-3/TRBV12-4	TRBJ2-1	CASRMGGQFVF
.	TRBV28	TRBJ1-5	CASSPRGANQPQHF
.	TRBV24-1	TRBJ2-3	CATSPTGEADTQYF
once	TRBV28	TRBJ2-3	CASSLVRGSTDTQYF
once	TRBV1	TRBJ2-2	CTSSQAGAYTGELFF
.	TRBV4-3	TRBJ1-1	CASSQDGRGGTEAFF
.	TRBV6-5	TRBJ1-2	CASSSAGGYTF
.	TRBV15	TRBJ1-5	CATSGFVGAQPQHF
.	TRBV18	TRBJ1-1	CASSPAGVNTEAFF